These 18 T cell receptor beta chains were all obtained from the same sample, sequenced in a study of T cells in Graves' hyperthyroidism and ophthalmopathy. Template material for amplifying TCR beta CDR3 regions consisted of RNA transcripts. A first-round RT-PCR of the TCR CDR3 used the HTBI primer set. TCRdb re-derived calls from the multiplex PCR reads in MiXCR, one entry per CDR3 protein. The sample contains approximately 620,000 distinct CDR3 sequences, approximately 15% of which appear only once. Sequenced input: blood. These receptors were collected from a woman in her 30s with Graves' hyperthyroidism that later progressed to Graves' ophthalmopathy.

This clonotype was recorded many times. The rearrangement uses TRBV6-1 and TRBJ1-2; D not certain. The CDR3 runs to 11 residues. Germline lookup yields CDR1 MNHNS and CDR2 SASEGT. V lost 5 bases to trimming and J lost 4 bases, with 5 bases between them. The CDR3 here is CASSNGYGYTF. The CDR3 DNA is TGTGCCAGCAGTAACGGCTATGGCTACACCTTC.

This clonotype was seen ten or more times. This chain links TRBV7-3 with TRBJ2-7; D is undetermined. The V gene's germline CDR1 is SGHTA and CDR2 FQGTGA. The CDR3 consists of 14 residues. Trimming pared 2 bases from V and 6 bases from J, leaving 14 bases between. The CDR3 loop reads CASSLGNVGGEQYF. DNA of the CDR3: TGTGCCAGCAGCTTAGGAAATGTGGGTGGCGAGCAGTACTTC.

This clonotype was counted a few times. The chain's CDR3 is CASSLYEPYNEQFF. For the CDR3, the DNA is TGTGCCAGCAGCCTCTATGAGCCTTACAATGAGCAGTTCTTC. The V and J genes are TRBV5-4 and TRBJ2-1, with no clear D. The CDR3 sequence is 14 residues long. Germline V gene lookup returns CDR1 SGHNT and CDR2 YYREEE (reference sequence). Trimming removed 4 bases from V and 4 bases from J, with 12 bases in between.

Worth noting for this clonotype: One base away lies a much larger clone, so this may be a sequencing read error. The V gene is TRBV20-1, the J gene TRBJ2-5; TRBD2 matches at 11 bases. This CDR3 is built from 18 residues. Germline assignment: CDR1 DFQATT and CDR2 SNEGSKA (reference sequence). The CDR3, as DNA: TGCAGTGCCCCACTCCCTAGCGGGAGGTATAAATTCCAAGAGGCCCAGTACTTC. It is translated as CSAPLPSGRYKFQEAQYF.

This clonotype has a count of ten or more. The rearrangement joins TRBV6-6 to TRBJ2-1, with TRBD2 identical over 11 bases. There are 15 residues in the CDR3. V was clipped by 2 bases and J by 8 bases; unmatched bases: 5. Germline V gives CDR1 MNHNY, CDR2 SVGAGI (reference sequence). CDR3 sequence (DNA): TGTGCCAGCAGTTACGGGCCTAGCGGGAGGTATGAGCAGTTCTTC. Its protein product is CASSYGPSGRYEQFF.

This clonotype has a count of ten or more. The J gene is TRBJ2-5, the V gene TRBV28; 8 bases align to TRBD1. Germline-derived CDR1 and CDR2 are MDHEN and SYDVKM. The ends lost 3 bases at V and 3 bases at J; junction bases unmatched: 3. The CDR3 length is 14 residues. CDR3 region: CASSLMDREETQYF. Here the CDR3 DNA reads TGTGCCAGCAGTTTGATGGACAGGGAAGAGACCCAGTACTTC.

This clonotype appeared a few times. This chain joins TRBV20-1 and TRBJ1-5; no definite D call. The V gene's germline CDR1 is DFQATT and CDR2 SNEGSKA (reference sequence). V was trimmed by 5 bases and J by 0 bases, leaving 11 bases between them. This CDR3 comprises 14 residues. The CDR3, as DNA: TGCAGTGCTGTTACAGATTATAGCAATCAGCCCCAGCATTTT. Translating it yields CSAVTDYSNQPQHF.

This clonotype was picked up many times. V is TRBV13 and J is TRBJ2-7; 9 bases agree with TRBD2. J was trimmed by 7 bases and V by 4 bases; bases with no gene match: 14. This CDR3 has 16 residues. Germline assignment: CDR1 PRHDT and CDR2 FYEKMQ (reference sequence). CDR3 bases: TGTGCCAGCAGCTGCAGGAGGGGCGGGAGGGCCTGTGAGCAGTACTTC. It yields the protein CASSCRRGGRACEQYF.

Ten or more counts support this clonotype. The CDR3 DNA follows: TGTGCCAGCAGCGTAGAAGACAGCCTACTCAACTATGGCTACACCTTC. Translation: CASSVEDSLLNYGYTF. V is TRBV9 and J is TRBJ1-2, with D possibly being TRBD1 (5 bases). Per the germline V gene, CDR1 is SGDLS and CDR2 is YYNGEE. The CDR3 loop spans 16 amino acids. Trimming took 0 bases from V and 2 from J, leaving 14 bases between them.

This clonotype showed up many times. The chain employs TRBV5-1 and TRBJ2-2; weak D call: TRBD1 (5 bases). The V gene lost 3 bases and the J gene lost 0 bases, with 12 bases spanning the gap. This CDR3 has 16 amino acids. Germline CDR1 and CDR2: SGHRS and YFSETQ. Here the CDR3 reads CASSWRRQTNTGELFF. Written as DNA, the CDR3 is TGCGCCAGCAGCTGGAGACGACAGACGAACACCGGGGAGCTGTTTTTT. Full variable domain (rest looked up from reference TRBV5-1 and TRBJ2-2): KAGVTQTPRYLIKTRGQQVTLSCSPISGHRSVSWYQQTPGQGLQFLFEYFSETQRNKGNFPGRFSGRQFSNSRSEMNVSTLELGDSALYLCASSWRRQTNTGELFFGEGSRLTVL.

This clonotype was found many times. The chain links TRBV2 to TRBJ2-3; 10 bases agree with TRBD2. The CDR3 runs to 14 residues. Trimming cost V 7 bases and J 4 bases; bases outside gene matches: 5. Germline assignment: CDR1 SNHLY and CDR2 FYNNEI. The CDR3 DNA reads TGTGCCAGCAACCTGCTAGCGGGAGCAGATACGCAGTATTTT. This gives the protein CASNLLAGADTQYF.

This clonotype was picked up a small number of times. The J gene is TRBJ2-7, the V gene TRBV28; D call uncertain. With 4 bases removed from V and 2 bases from J, the gap between germline ends came to 15 bases. Germline V gives CDR1 MDHEN, CDR2 SYDVKM. CDR3 length: 15 residues. This chain's CDR3 is CASSSSGQITYEQYF. Written as DNA, the CDR3 is TGTGCCAGCAGTTCCAGTGGGCAGATAACCTACGAGCAGTACTTC.

Many counts were recorded for this clonotype. This chain links TRBV13 with TRBJ2-7; 7 nucleotides match TRBD2. CDR1 is PRHDT, CDR2 FYEKMQ, per germline (reference sequence). This CDR3 region has 16 residues. V gave up 2 bases and J gave up 2 bases; unmatched junction bases: 9. The CDR3 region is CASSLFGGGRTYEQYF. The DNA for the CDR3 is TGTGCCAGCAGCTTATTCGGCGGGGGTCGGACCTACGAGCAGTACTTC.

As DNA, the CDR3 is TGCAGCGTTCTAATCGGGACAGGGACCTACGAGCAGTACTTC. It codes for CSVLIGTGTYEQYF. This chain joins TRBV29-1 and TRBJ2-7; TRBD1 agrees at 9 bases. J was trimmed by 2 bases and V by 5 bases; bases with no gene match: 7. CDR1 is SQVTM, CDR2 ANQGSEA, per germline. This CDR3 region has 14 residues.

This clonotype was detected a few times. The conserved phenylalanine or tryptophan normally closing the CDR3 is absent here, so this likely arose from a read error. The rearrangement joins TRBV27 to TRBJ2-7; D uncertain. This CDR3 is 15 amino acids long. The germline gives CDR1 MNHEY, CDR2 SMNVEV (reference sequence). Trimming stripped 4 bases from V and 2 bases from J, with 15 bases between. CDR3 region: CASSSAAKLPYEQYL. The CDR3 DNA reads as TGTGCCAGCAGTTCAGCAGCAAAACTTCCCTACGAGCAGTACCTC.

V is TRBV7-9 and J is TRBJ2-7, with a tentative D call TRBD1 (5 bases). V was trimmed by 8 bases and J by 3 bases, leaving 17 bases between them. The CDR3 runs 14 residues. Looked up from germline, CDR1 is SEHNR and CDR2 is FQNEAQ (reference sequence). This CDR3 reads CASALGQMIYEQYF. Here the CDR3 DNA reads TGTGCCAGCGCCCTGGGGCAGATGATCTACGAGCAGTACTTC.

The V gene is TRBV20-1, the J gene TRBJ1-1, with D possibly matching TRBD1 (5 bases). From germline, CDR1 is DFQATT and CDR2 SNEGSKA (reference sequence). The ends were cut back, 6 bases at V and 7 bases at J, with 12 bases in the middle. The CDR3 consists of 11 residues. The CDR3 DNA is TGCAGTGCAAAACCGGGGCGTGAAGCTTTCTTT. Amino acids: CSAKPGREAFF.

The chain has TRBV6-1 and TRBJ2-7; 10 positions match TRBD1. Germline values: CDR1 MNHNS, CDR2 SASEGT. Unmatched junction bases numbered 7, after V lost 8 bases and J lost 3 bases. This CDR3 spans 14 amino acids. The CDR3 is CASEWDRGGYEQYF. The CDR3 DNA sequence: TGTGCCAGCGAGTGGGACAGGGGAGGCTACGAGCAGTACTTC.